The 14 T cell receptor beta chains below were found in one sample sequenced in a study of blood T cell repertoires in COVID-19. Libraries were prepared by immunoSEQ multiplex PCR; TCRdb keeps only in-frame clonotypes and omits some of them. This sample yields about 140,000 clones, of which around 80% are seen a single time; 4.5% belongs to the top ten. Input material: peripheral blood. Receptors were obtained from a woman older than 75 with active or convalescent COVID-19.

V gene TRBV10-3 combines with J gene TRBJ1-5; TRBD1 matches 9 bases. The CDR3 loop spans 17 amino acids. Germline loops: CDR1 ENHRY, CDR2 SYGVKD. V trimming: 2 bases; J trimming: 5 bases; junction bases outside the gene matches: 10. CDR3 nucleotide sequence: TGTGCCATCAGTGAGCCCGATGCGACAGGGGGGGATCAGCCCCAGCATTTT. It specifies CAISEPDATGGDQPQHF.

This clone has just a few counts. The chain joins TRBV19 to TRBJ2-2, with 9 bases aligning to TRBD1. Trimming removed 6 bases from V and 2 bases from J; junction bases left unmatched: 4. The CDR3 totals 15 residues. CDR1 and CDR2 from the germline V gene are LNHDA and SQIVND (reference sequence). This chain's CDR3 is CASRDRGLNTGELFF. DNA of the CDR3: TGTGCCAGTAGGGACAGGGGCTTAAACACCGGGGAGCTGTTTTTT.

The rearrangement uses TRBV6-2 or TRBV6-3 and TRBJ2-6; D not resolved. The CDR3 has 18 residues. V lost 6 bases, J lost 0 bases, and 18 bases lay in between. Germline CDR1 reads MNHEY; CDR2 reads SVGEGT. CDR3 sequence: CASSPYGLLSSGANVLTF. CDR3 sequence (DNA): TGTGCCAGCAGCCCTTATGGGTTACTAAGCTCTGGGGCCAACGTCCTGACTTTC.

This sequence joins TRBV30 and TRBJ2-2, with D tentatively TRBD2 (6 bases). Germline CDR1 and CDR2: GTSNPN and SVGIG (reference sequence). The CDR3 runs 16 residues. Trimming took off 1 base at V and 4 bases at J, with 16 bases between the two ends. CDR3 DNA sequence: TGTGCCTGGAGTGGGGGAGGCCTCCCACTCACCGGGGAGCTGTTTTTT. Protein: CAWSGGGLPLTGELFF.

The J gene is TRBJ2-1, the V gene TRBV12-5; possibly TRBD2 for D (5 bases). Germline CDR1 LGHNT, CDR2 FRNRAP. CDR3 size: 15 residues. Trimming left V 4 bases short and J 7 bases short, with 17 bases between. CDR3 DNA sequence: TGTGCTAGTGGTTCTCCGCTAGGACTGACTAATGAGCAGTTCTTC. Translating it yields CASGSPLGLTNEQFF.

This sequence joins TRBV27 and TRBJ2-3; no firm D call. Trimming shortened V by 6 bases and J by 5 bases, and 12 bases separated the two germline ends. Germline V lookup: CDR1 MNHEY, CDR2 SMNVEV (reference sequence). CDR3 size: 13 residues. The CDR3 region is CASSRSLGDTQYF. The DNA for the CDR3 is TGTGCCAGCAGCCGATCTCTAGGAGATACGCAGTATTTT.

In its sample, this clone was seen many times. The CDR3 DNA follows: TGTGCTAGTGCCCCGGGGGACAGGGCTCACTCACCCCTCCACTTT. Protein sequence: CASAPGDRAHSPLHF. V and J are TRBV12-5 and TRBJ1-6, with 9 positions matching TRBD1. Trimming took 7 bases from V and 10 from J; bases not matched to a gene: 11. Germline V gives CDR1 LGHNT, CDR2 FRNRAP. This CDR3 has 15 amino acids.

CDR3 sequence (DNA): TGTGCCAGCAGCTCGGGACAGGGTCAAGGTCTTAATGAGCAGTTCTTC. Translating gives CASSSGQGQGLNEQFF. This chain joins TRBV5-8 and TRBJ2-1; 9 bases align to TRBD1. The CDR3 sequence is 16 residues long. After removal of 3 bases from V and 7 bases from J, the junction contained 11 bases not matched to a gene. Germline V gives CDR1 SGHTS, CDR2 YDEGEE.

V and J are TRBV9 and TRBJ1-6; D is perhaps TRBD1 (5 bases). The CDR3 length is 14 residues. CDR1 and CDR2 from the germline V gene are SGDLS and YYNGEE. Trimming removed 2 bases at V and 6 bases at J, with 9 bases between. The CDR3 region has the DNA TGTGCCAGCAGCGTCGACAGTAGTAATTCACCCCTCCACTTT. Residues: CASSVDSSNSPLHF.

The chain recombines TRBV5-1 with TRBJ1-5; 7 bases fit TRBD1. Germline V CDR1 and CDR2: SGHRS, YFSETQ. The length of the CDR3 is 14 residues. The trim removed 4 bases at V and 3 bases at J, leaving 4 bases unmatched. The CDR3 nucleotides are TGCGCCAGCAGCCTAGGACAGGCCAATCAGCCCCAGCATTTT. It codes for CASSLGQANQPQHF. The variable domain in full, completed from reference TRBV5-1 and TRBJ1-5, reads KAGVTQTPRYLIKTRGQQVTLSCSPISGHRSVSWYQQTPGQGLQFLFEYFSETQRNKGNFPGRFSGRQFSNSRSEMNVSTLELGDSALYLCASSLGQANQPQHFGDGTRLSIL.

The chain recombines TRBV2 with TRBJ1-5; tentative D call: TRBD1 (6 bases). V was trimmed by 6 bases and J by 6 bases, leaving 15 bases between them. From germline, CDR1 is SNHLY and CDR2 FYNNEI. The CDR3 covers 14 residues. The CDR3 coding sequence is TGTGCCAGCAGCTCAGGGCAGGGGACTCAGCCCCAGCATTTT. Protein: CASSSGQGTQPQHF.

The chain links TRBV4-1 to TRBJ1-4; D might be TRBD1 (5 bases). Trimming stripped 1 base from V and 7 bases from J, with 13 bases between. CDR1 and CDR2 from the germline V gene are MGHRA and YSYEKL. This CDR3 region has 15 residues. CDR3 bases: TGCGCCAGCAGCCAAGTATGGCAGGGTGCTGAAAAACTGTTTTTT. Amino acids: CASSQVWQGAEKLFF.

The rearrangement joins TRBV19 to TRBJ2-5; a weak D match, TRBD1 (6 bases). The CDR3 extends over 14 amino acids. CDR1 and CDR2 (germline): LNHDA, SQIVND (reference sequence). V lost 5 bases, J lost 5 bases, and 15 bases lay in between. The CDR3 DNA follows: TGTGCCAGTAGTCCCGACAGGCTCTCTGAGACCCAGTACTTC. Protein sequence: CASSPDRLSETQYF.

This clone was seen ten or more times. This chain joins TRBV30 and TRBJ2-3; D is possibly TRBD2 (5 bases). The CDR3 has 15 amino acids. V lost 0 bases and J lost 4, with 14 bases in between. Germline lookup yields CDR1 GTSNPN and CDR2 SVGIG (reference sequence). The CDR3 sequence is CAWSVGFGRADTQYF. CDR3 coding DNA: TGTGCCTGGAGTGTAGGATTCGGGCGGGCAGATACGCAGTATTTT.